This T cell receptor beta chain was found in a study of T cell repertoires in cytomegalovirus infection. Study-wide context: Indications of both CMV infection and matching HLA type were provided by public TCR beta signatures.

This clonotype showed up just a few times. MiXCR was run by TCRdb on the reads, yielding one entry per CDR3 protein. The sample includes fewer than 550,000 distinct CDR3 sequences, about 17% seen only once; the top ten take about 24%. V dropped 2 bases and J dropped 3 bases, with 14 bases sitting between them. Germline CDR1 MNHNS, CDR2 SASEGT. The length of the CDR3 is 15 residues. The TCR was taken from a human donor in good health (CMV status not recorded). Some clones in this sample may be carry-over from other donors' samples. This chain joins TRBV6-1 and TRBJ2-7; D not certain. Sequences were obtained from CD8+ T cells from PBMCs. For the CDR3, the DNA is TGTGCCAGCAGTGAACATAGGGTCGGCAACTACGAGCAGTACTTC. This sequence encodes CASSEHRVGNYEQYF.